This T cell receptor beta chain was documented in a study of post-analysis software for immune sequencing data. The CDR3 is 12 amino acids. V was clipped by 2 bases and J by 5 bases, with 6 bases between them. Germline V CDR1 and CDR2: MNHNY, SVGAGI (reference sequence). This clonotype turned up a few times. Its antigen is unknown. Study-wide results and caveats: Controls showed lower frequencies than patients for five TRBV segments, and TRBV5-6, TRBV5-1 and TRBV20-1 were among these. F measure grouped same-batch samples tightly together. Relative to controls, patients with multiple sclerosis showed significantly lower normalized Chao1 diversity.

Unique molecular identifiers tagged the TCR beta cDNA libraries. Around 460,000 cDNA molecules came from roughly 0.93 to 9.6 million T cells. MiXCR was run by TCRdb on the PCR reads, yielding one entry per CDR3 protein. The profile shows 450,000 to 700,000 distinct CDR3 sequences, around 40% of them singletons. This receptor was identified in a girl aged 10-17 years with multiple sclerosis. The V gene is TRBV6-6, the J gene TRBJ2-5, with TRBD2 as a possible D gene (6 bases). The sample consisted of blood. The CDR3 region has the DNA TGTGCCAGCAGTTACGCGGGGGAGACCCAGTACTTC. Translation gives CASSYAGETQYF.